This record looks at one T cell receptor beta chain sequence and its context. This entry comes from a study of human T cells and chemical hapten exposure. Study information: From small differences in pooled library volume came most of the variation in per-sample TCR yields.

Individual cDNA molecules had unique molecular identifiers attached to them by the library. TCRdb processed the 5' RACE reads anew with MiXCR; each CDR3 protein has one entry. The sample yields 110,000 or so distinct CDR3 sequences, approximately 19% seen once. Someone pulled total RNA out of unfractionated whole blood. The CDR3 covers 13 residues. The germline CDR1 and CDR2 sequences are PRHDT and FYEKMQ (reference sequence). V shed 8 bases and J shed 2 bases, with 11 bases lying between them. This chain joins TRBV13 and TRBJ2-3; a possible D gene is TRBD2 (6 bases). This receptor was obtained from a human donor in good health. The CDR3 region has the DNA TGTGCCAGCCGCCGGGGGTTCACAGATACGCAGTATTTT. It translates to CASRRGFTDTQYF.